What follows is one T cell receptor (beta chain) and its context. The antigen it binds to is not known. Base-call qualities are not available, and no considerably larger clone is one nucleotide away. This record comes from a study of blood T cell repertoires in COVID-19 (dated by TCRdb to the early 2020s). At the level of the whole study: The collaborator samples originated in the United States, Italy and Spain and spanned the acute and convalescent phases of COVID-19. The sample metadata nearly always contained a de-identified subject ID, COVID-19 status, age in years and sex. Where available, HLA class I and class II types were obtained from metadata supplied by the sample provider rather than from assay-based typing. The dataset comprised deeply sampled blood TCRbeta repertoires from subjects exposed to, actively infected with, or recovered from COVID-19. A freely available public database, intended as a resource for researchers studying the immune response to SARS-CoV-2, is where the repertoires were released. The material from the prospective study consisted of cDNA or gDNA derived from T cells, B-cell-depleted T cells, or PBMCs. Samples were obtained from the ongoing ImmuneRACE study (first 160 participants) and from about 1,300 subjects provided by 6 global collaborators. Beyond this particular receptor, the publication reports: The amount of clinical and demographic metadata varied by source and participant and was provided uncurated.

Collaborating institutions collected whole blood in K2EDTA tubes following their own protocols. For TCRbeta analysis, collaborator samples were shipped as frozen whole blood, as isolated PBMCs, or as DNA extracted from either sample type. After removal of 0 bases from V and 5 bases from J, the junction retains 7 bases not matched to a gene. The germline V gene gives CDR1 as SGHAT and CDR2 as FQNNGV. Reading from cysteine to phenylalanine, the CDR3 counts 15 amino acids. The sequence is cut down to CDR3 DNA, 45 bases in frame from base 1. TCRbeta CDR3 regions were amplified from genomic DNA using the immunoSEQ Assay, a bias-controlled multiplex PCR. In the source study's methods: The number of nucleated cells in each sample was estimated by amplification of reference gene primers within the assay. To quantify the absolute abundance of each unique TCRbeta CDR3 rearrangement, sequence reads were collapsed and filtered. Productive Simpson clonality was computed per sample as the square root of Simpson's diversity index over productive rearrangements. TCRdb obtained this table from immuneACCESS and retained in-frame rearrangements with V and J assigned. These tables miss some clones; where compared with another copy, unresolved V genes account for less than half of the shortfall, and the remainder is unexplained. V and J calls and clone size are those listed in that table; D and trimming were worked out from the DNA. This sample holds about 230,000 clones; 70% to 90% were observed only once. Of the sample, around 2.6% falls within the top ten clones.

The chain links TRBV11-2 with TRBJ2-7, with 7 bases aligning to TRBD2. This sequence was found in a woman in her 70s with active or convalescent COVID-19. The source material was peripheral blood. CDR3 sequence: CASSLEGLNYNEQYF. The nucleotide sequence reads TGTGCCAGCAGCTTAGAGGGACTAAACTACAACGAGCAGTACTTC.